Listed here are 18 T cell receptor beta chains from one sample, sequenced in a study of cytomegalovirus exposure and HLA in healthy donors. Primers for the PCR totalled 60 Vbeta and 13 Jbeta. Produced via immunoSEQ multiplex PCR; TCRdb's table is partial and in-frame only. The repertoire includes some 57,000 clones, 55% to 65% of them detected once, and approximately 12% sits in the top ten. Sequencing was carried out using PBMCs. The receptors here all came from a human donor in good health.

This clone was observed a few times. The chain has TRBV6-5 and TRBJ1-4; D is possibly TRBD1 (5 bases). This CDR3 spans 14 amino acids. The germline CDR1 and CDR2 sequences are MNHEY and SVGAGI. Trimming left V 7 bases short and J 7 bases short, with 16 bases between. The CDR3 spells CASTQRGSGEKLFF. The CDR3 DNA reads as TGTGCCAGCACCCAAAGGGGATCGGGTGAAAAACTGTTTTTT.

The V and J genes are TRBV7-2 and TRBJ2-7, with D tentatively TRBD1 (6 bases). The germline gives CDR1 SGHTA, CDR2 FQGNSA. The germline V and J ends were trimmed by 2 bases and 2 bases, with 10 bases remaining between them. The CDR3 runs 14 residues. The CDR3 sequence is CASSLSRTAYEQYF. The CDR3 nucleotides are TGTGCCAGCAGCTTATCCCGGACAGCCTACGAGCAGTACTTC. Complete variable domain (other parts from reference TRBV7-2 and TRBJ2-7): GAGVSQSPSNKVTEKGKDVELRCDPISGHTALYWYRQSLGQGLEFLIYFQGNSAPDKSGLPSDRFSAERTGGSVSTLTIQRTQQEDSAVYLCASSLSRTAYEQYFGPGTRLTVT.

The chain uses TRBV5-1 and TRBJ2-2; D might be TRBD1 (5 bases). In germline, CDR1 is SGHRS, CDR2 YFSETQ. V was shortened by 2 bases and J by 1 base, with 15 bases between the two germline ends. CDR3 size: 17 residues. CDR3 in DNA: TGCGCCAGCAGCTTTCCGGTCTTGCAGGGGAACACCGGGGAGCTGTTTTTT. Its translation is CASSFPVLQGNTGELFF.

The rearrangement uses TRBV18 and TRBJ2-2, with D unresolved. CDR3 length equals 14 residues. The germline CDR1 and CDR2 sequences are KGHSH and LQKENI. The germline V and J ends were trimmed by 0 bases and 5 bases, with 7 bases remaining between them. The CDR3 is CASSPPYGTGELFF. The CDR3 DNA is TGTGCCAGCTCACCACCGTACGGGACCGGGGAGCTGTTTTTT. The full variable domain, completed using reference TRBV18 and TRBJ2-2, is NAGVMQNPRHLVRRRGQEARLRCSPMKGHSHVYWYRQLPEEGLKFMVYLQKENIIDESGMPKERFSAEFPKEGPSILRIQQVVRGDSAAYFCASSPPYGTGELFFGEGSRLTVL.

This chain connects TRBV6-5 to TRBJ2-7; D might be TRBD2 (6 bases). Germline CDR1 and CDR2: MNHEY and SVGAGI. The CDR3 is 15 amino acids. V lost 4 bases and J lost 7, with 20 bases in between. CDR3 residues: CASSLSGGDLGEQYF. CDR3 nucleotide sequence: TGTGCCAGCAGTTTGTCGGGCGGGGACCTCGGAGAGCAGTACTTC.

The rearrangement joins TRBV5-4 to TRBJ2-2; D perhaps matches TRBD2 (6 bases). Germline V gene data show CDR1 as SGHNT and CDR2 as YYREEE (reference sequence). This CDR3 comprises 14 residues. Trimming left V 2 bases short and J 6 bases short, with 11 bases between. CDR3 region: CASSFRDFAGELFF. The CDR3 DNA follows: TGTGCCAGCAGCTTCCGGGACTTTGCCGGGGAGCTGTTTTTT.

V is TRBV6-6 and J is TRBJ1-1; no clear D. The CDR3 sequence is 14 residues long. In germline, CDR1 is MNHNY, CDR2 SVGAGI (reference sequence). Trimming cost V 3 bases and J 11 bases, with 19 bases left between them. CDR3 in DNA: TGTGCCAGCAGTTATTTGGAGGGTTGGGGTGGCGCTTTCTTT. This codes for CASSYLEGWGGAFF.

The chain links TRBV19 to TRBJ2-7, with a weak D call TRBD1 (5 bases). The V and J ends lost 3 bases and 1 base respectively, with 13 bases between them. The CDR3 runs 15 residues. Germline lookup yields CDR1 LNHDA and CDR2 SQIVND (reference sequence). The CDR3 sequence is CASSIRQGSSYEQYF. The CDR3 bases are TGTGCCAGTAGTATTAGGCAGGGTAGTTCCTACGAGCAGTACTTC. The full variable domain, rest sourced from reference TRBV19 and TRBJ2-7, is DGGITQSPKYLFRKEGQNVTLSCEQNLNHDAMYWYRQDPGQGLRLIYYSQIVNDFQKGDIAEGYSVSREKKESFPLTVTSAQKNPTAFYLCASSIRQGSSYEQYFGPGTRLTVT.

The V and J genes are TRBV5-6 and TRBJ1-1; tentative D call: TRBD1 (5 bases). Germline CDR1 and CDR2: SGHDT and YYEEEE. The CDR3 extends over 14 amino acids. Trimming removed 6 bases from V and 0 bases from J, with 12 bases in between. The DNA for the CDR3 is TGTGCCAGCACCACGGACATTCTGAACACTGAAGCTTTCTTT. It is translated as CASTTDILNTEAFF.

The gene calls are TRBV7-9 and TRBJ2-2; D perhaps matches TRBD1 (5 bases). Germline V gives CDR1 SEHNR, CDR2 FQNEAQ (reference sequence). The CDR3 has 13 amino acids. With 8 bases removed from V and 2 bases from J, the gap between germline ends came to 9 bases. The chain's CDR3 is CASDSANTGELFF. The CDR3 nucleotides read TGTGCCAGCGACAGCGCTAACACCGGGGAGCTGTTTTTT.

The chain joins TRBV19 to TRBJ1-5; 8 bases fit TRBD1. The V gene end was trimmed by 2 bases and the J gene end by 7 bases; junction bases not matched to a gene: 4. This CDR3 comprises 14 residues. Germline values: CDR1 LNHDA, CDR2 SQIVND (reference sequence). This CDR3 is CASSIRPGGQPQHF. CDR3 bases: TGTGCCAGTAGTATAAGGCCAGGGGGCCAGCCCCAGCATTTT.

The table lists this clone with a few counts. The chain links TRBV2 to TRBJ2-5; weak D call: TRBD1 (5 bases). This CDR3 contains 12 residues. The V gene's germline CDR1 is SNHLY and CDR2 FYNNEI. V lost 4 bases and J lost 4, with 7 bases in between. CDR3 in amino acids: CASSAGSETQYF. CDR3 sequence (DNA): TGTGCCAGCAGTGCAGGGTCAGAGACCCAGTACTTC.

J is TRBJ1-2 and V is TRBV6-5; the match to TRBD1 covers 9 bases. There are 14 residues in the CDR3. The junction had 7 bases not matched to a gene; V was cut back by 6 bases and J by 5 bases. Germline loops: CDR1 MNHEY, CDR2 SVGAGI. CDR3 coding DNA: TGTGCCAGCAGAGAGACAGGGACAGGGTATGGCTACACCTTC. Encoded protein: CASRETGTGYGYTF.

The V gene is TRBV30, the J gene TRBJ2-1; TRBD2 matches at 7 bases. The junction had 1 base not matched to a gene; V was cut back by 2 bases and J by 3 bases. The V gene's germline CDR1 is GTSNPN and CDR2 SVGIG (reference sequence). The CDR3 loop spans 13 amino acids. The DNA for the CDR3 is TGTGCCTGGAGTTGGGGGGGCTACAATGAGCAGTTCTTC. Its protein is CAWSWGGYNEQFF. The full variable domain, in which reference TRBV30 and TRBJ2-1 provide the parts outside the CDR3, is SQTIHQWPATLVQPVGSPLSLECTVEGTSNPNLYWYRQAAGRGLQLLFYSVGIGQISSEVPQNLSASRPQDRQFILSSKKLLLSDSGFYLCAWSWGGYNEQFFGPGTRLTVL.

Here the CDR3 DNA reads TGTGCCTGGAGTGTTTCCCAGCTAGGCGAGCAGTACTTC. This encodes CAWSVSQLGEQYF. This chain links TRBV30 with TRBJ2-7; D call uncertain. Germline CDR1 reads GTSNPN; CDR2 reads SVGIG (reference sequence). V lost 0 bases and J lost 6, with 12 bases in between. CDR3 size: 13 residues.

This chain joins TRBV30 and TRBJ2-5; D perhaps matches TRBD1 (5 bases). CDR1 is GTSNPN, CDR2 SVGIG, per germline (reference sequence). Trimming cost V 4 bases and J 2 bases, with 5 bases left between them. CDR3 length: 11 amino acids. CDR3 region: CAWTGQETQYF. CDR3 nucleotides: TGTGCCTGGACAGGGCAAGAGACCCAGTACTTC.

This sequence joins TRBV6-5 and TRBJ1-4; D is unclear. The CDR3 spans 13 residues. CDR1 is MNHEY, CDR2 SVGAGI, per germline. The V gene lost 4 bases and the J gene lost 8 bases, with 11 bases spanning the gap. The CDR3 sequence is CASSFTVWEKLFF. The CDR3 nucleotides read TGTGCCAGCAGTTTCACGGTGTGGGAAAAACTGTTTTTT.

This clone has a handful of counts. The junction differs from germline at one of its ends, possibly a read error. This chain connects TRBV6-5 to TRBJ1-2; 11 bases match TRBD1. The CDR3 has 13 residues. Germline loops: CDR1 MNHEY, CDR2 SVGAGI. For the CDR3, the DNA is TGTGCCAGCAGCTGGACAGGGGGCTATGGCTACCCCTTC. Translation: CASSWTGGYGYPF.